The 17 T cell receptor beta chains below were found in one sample sequenced in a study of patients and donors after allogeneic stem cell transplantation. From the RT-PCR reads, TCRdb called clonotypes with MiXCR, one entry per CDR3 protein. Of fewer than 250,000 distinct CDR3 sequences in the sample, over 12% were seen once. Sequenced: blood, either unsorted or a sorted T cell fraction (not recorded which). The receptors were gathered from a human donor who was either an allogeneic HSCT recipient or a stem cell or donor lymphocyte infusion donor (not recorded which). It is not recorded whose cells these are; they may come from a transplant donor.

This clonotype was picked up many times. This sequence joins TRBV15 and TRBJ2-5, with 10 bases matching TRBD2. Germline CDR1 is LNHNV and CDR2 is YYDKDF (reference sequence). J was trimmed by 2 bases and V by 5 bases; bases with no gene match: 11. The CDR3 is 17 amino acids. The CDR3 DNA reads as TGTGCCACCAGCCCCGGCGCACTAGCGGGGATGCAAGAGACCCAGTACTTC. This codes for CATSPGALAGMQETQYF.

The V gene is TRBV5-4, the J gene TRBJ2-2; TRBD2 might be the D (5 bases). Trimming pared 4 bases from V and 7 bases from J, leaving 14 bases between. The germline V gene encodes CDR1 SGHNT and CDR2 YYREEE (reference sequence). There are 14 residues in the CDR3. In DNA, the CDR3 is TGTGCCAGCAGCCTTGCCGGGGAAGGCGGGGAGCTGTTTTTT. Translating gives CASSLAGEGGELFF.

V usage is TRBV20-1 and J usage is TRBJ1-6, with TRBD1 as a possible D gene (6 bases). Per germline, CDR1 DFQATT and CDR2 SNEGSKA (reference sequence). The V end was cut by 0 bases, the J end by 7 bases, with 16 bases between. CDR3 length: 16 amino acids. CDR3 sequence (DNA): TGCAGTGCTAGAGATCAAAGGACAGTTAGAAATTCACCCCTCCACTTT. Protein: CSARDQRTVRNSPLHF.

The J gene is TRBJ2-3, the V gene TRBV15; a weak D match, TRBD2 (6 bases). V lost 5 bases and J lost 0, with 12 bases in between. CDR3 length equals 15 residues. Germline V gene lookup returns CDR1 LNHNV and CDR2 YYDKDF (reference sequence). The DNA of the CDR3 is TGTGCCACCAGCCCTAGACTAGGGAGCACAGATACGCAGTATTTT. Protein: CATSPRLGSTDTQYF.

This clonotype has ten or more counts. The rearrangement uses TRBV24-1 and TRBJ2-1; TRBD2 is a possible D gene (6 bases). Between the trimmed V and J ends, which lost 5 bases and 2 bases, there was a span of 18 bases. This CDR3 spans 17 amino acids. Germline V gene sequence: CDR1 KGHDR, CDR2 SFDVKD. The CDR3 protein is CATSGGMAAQTYNEQFF. The CDR3 bases are TGTGCCACCAGTGGCGGGATGGCGGCCCAAACCTACAATGAGCAGTTCTTC.

The chain carries TRBV11-2 and TRBJ2-3; the D gene is possibly TRBD2 (5 bases). This CDR3 contains 15 residues. Germline CDR1 SGHAT, CDR2 FQNNGV. Trimming took off 0 bases at V and 0 bases at J, with 7 bases between the two ends. CDR3 residues: CASSLDRGSTDTQYF. DNA for the CDR3: TGTGCCAGCAGCTTAGATCGGGGTAGCACAGATACGCAGTATTTT.

This clonotype has a handful of counts. The genes are TRBV12-5 and TRBJ1-2; no firm D call. CDR1 is LGHNT and CDR2 is FRNRAP in the germline V gene. CDR3 length equals 12 residues. V was cut by 7 bases and J by 6 bases, with 12 bases left in between. The CDR3 loop is CASAGDADGYTF. CDR3 DNA sequence: TGTGCTAGTGCCGGGGATGCTGATGGCTACACCTTC. Full variable domain (remainder filled in from reference TRBV12-5 and TRBJ1-2): DARVTQTPRHKVTEMGQEVTMRCQPILGHNTVFWYRQTMMQGLELLAYFRNRAPLDDSGMPKDRFSAEMPDATLATLKIQPSEPRDSAVYFCASAGDADGYTFGSGTRLTVV.

This clonotype was seen only a few times. The V and J genes are TRBV11-3 and TRBJ2-1; tentative D call: TRBD1 (6 bases). V was pared by 1 base and J by 15 bases, with 16 bases between. In germline, CDR1 is SGHNT, CDR2 YENEEA. This CDR3 is built from 13 residues. The CDR3 spells CASSLASTGSVFF. Written as DNA, the CDR3 is TGTGCCAGCAGCTTAGCGTCTACAGGGTCGGTGTTCTTC.

The genes are TRBV24-1 and TRBJ2-3; the D is unclear. The CDR3 extends over 11 amino acids. Trimming removed 6 bases from V and 2 bases from J, with 2 bases in between. The germline V gene has CDR1 KGHDR and CDR2 SFDVKD. The CDR3 loop reads CATSYTDTQYF. CDR3 nucleotide sequence: TGTGCCACCAGTTACACAGATACGCAGTATTTT.

The chain couples TRBV2 to TRBJ1-2; D may be TRBD1 (6 bases). The V end lost 8 bases, the J end lost 4 bases, and 17 bases lay between the germline ends. CDR1 and CDR2 from the germline V gene are SNHLY and FYNNEI. The CDR3 covers 14 residues. The CDR3 region has the DNA TGTGCCAGCCTGGGGGCAAAAAGGCTCTATGGCTACACCTTC. As protein: CASLGAKRLYGYTF.

This clonotype has more than one count but fewer than ten. The rearrangement joins TRBV12-3 or TRBV12-4 to TRBJ2-3, with a weak D call TRBD1 (5 bases). The CDR3 is 15 amino acids. V was trimmed by 3 bases and J by 5 bases, leaving 15 bases between them. The CDR3 region has the DNA TGTGCCAGCAGTTTTAGGCAGGGTGCCCGAGATACGCAGTATTTT. It specifies CASSFRQGARDTQYF.

The table lists this clonotype with many counts. This chain uses TRBV3-1 with TRBJ2-1, with a possible D match to TRBD2 (5 bases). Germline V gives CDR1 LGHDT, CDR2 YNNKEL (reference sequence). This CDR3 comprises 15 residues. V was clipped by 5 bases and J by 4 bases, with 15 bases between them. CDR3 loop: CASSSGGGSYNEQFF. CDR3 bases: TGTGCCAGCAGCTCTGGAGGCGGCAGTTACAATGAGCAGTTCTTC.

The chain carries TRBV4-1 and TRBJ2-3, with 7 bases matching TRBD2. There are 16 residues in the CDR3. V shed 0 bases and J 1 base; nucleotides not matched to a gene: 4. In germline, CDR1 is MGHRA, CDR2 YSYEKL. The CDR3 is CASSQDASGGTDTQYF. The CDR3 DNA reads as TGCGCCAGCAGCCAAGATGCTAGCGGAGGCACAGATACGCAGTATTTT.

The sample holds many counts of this clonotype. The chain joins TRBV5-1 to TRBJ2-1; D is unresolved. Trimming shortened V by 3 bases and J by 5 bases, and 15 bases separated the two germline ends. Germline V lookup: CDR1 SGHRS, CDR2 YFSETQ. The CDR3 sequence is 15 residues long. For the CDR3, the DNA is TGCGCCAGCAGCTCGAATACCCGACTCGACAATGAGCAGTTCTTC. It codes for CASSSNTRLDNEQFF.

The table lists this clonotype with many counts. The chain recombines TRBV12-3 or TRBV12-4 with TRBJ1-3; D ambiguous. This CDR3 region has 13 residues. Trimming cost V 4 bases and J 0 bases, with 4 bases left between them. DNA of the CDR3: TGTGCCAGCAGTTCGAGCTCTGGAAACACCATATATTTT. Translated: CASSSSSGNTIYF.

This clonotype appeared a single time. The chain is built from TRBV9 and TRBJ2-1; 7 bases map to TRBD2. The V and J ends lost 0 bases and 8 bases, in that order; junction bases with no gene match: 11. CDR3 length: 16 amino acids. Germline V gene lookup returns CDR1 SGDLS and CDR2 YYNGEE. The CDR3 region has the DNA TGTGCCAGCAGCGTAGAAGGACTAGGGATTTTAGATGAGCAGTTCTTC. This encodes CASSVEGLGILDEQFF.

The chain employs TRBV11-2 and TRBJ1-1; D is ambiguous. Germline CDR1 is SGHAT and CDR2 is FQNNGV. The CDR3 has 12 amino acids. Trimming took off 5 bases at V and 1 base at J, with 5 bases between the two ends. CDR3 nucleotide sequence: TGTGCCAGCAGCAAGAAGAACACTGAAGCTTTCTTT. It specifies CASSKKNTEAFF.